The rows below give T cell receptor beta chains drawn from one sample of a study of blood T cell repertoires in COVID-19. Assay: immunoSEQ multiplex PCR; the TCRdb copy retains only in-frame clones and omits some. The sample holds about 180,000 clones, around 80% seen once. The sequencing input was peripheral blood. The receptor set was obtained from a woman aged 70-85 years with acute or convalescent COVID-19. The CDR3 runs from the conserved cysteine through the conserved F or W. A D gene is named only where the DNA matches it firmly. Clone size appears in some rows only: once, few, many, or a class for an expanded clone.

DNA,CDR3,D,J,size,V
TGTGCCAGCAGTTACGGCCTCGGCACAGATACGCAGTATTTT,CASSYGLGTDTQYF,-,TRBJ2-3,few,TRBV6-6
TGTGCCAGCAGCAGAACGGACAGGGGCACCTACGAGCAGTACTTC,CASSRTDRGTYEQYF,TRBD1,TRBJ2-7,-,TRBV9
TGTGCCAGCAGCCCACAGGGGCCCCACTATGGCTACACCTTC,CASSPQGPHYGYTF,TRBD1,TRBJ1-2,medium-sized,TRBV5-4
TGTGCCAGTAGTGCTCGGACAGGGGGCTACCCCTACGAGCAGTACTTC,CASSARTGGYPYEQYF,TRBD1,TRBJ2-7,-,TRBV19
TGTGCCAGCAGTTACTCCGGACAGGGGGGCACTGAAGCTTTCTTT,CASSYSGQGGTEAFF,TRBD1,TRBJ1-1,-,TRBV6-5
TGTGCCAGCAGCCCTACTCGGGATGAGCAGTTCTTC,CASSPTRDEQFF,-,TRBJ2-1,-,TRBV3-1/TRBV3-2
TGTGCCAGCAGGCCAGGCAACTACGAGCAGTACTTC,CASRPGNYEQYF,-,TRBJ2-7,-,TRBV2
TGTGCCAGCAGCTTAACTGAGGATGAAAAACTGTTTTTT,CASSLTEDEKLFF,-,TRBJ1-4,-,TRBV5-8
TGCGCCAGCAGCATCGGGACTAGCGGAGCCAGCGAGCAGTACTTC,CASSIGTSGASEQYF,TRBD2,TRBJ2-7,-,TRBV5-1
TGTGCCAGCAGCACGGACGGACTAGGTGAAAAACTGTTTTTT,CASSTDGLGEKLFF,-,TRBJ1-4,-,TRBV5-6
TGTGCCAGCAGCTCAGACAGCTATGGCTACACCTTC,CASSSDSYGYTF,-,TRBJ1-2,many,TRBV7-6
TGTGCCAGCGGGATGACAGGGGGCACTGAAGCTTTCTTT,CASGMTGGTEAFF,TRBD1,TRBJ1-1,-,TRBV7-9
TGCGCCAGCAGCCTTCCGACGCCCAGGGGGCTTGAAAACATTCAGTACTTC,CASSLPTPRGLENIQYF,TRBD1,TRBJ2-4,-,TRBV4-1
TGTGCCAGCAGTTACCAACCGGGAGCGCGGAATTCACCCCTCCACTTT,CASSYQPGARNSPLHF,-,TRBJ1-6,few,TRBV6-6
TGTGCCAGCAGCTTGGTTACCGGGACACTTGACAATGAGCAGTTCTTC,CASSLVTGTLDNEQFF,-,TRBJ2-1,-,TRBV5-4
TGTGCCAGCAGACCCATCAGGGGAAGCACTGAAGCTTTCTTT,CASRPIRGSTEAFF,-,TRBJ1-1,-,TRBV28
TGCGCCAGCAGCTTGGAGGCAGGTCACGATGGCTACACCTTC,CASSLEAGHDGYTF,-,TRBJ1-2,-,TRBV5-1
TGCAGTGCTAGTGGAGAGAGGGCGGGGATGAACACTGAAGCTTTCTTT,CSASGERAGMNTEAFF,-,TRBJ1-1,once,TRBV20-1
TGTGCCAGCAGTCCACGGGGGACTAGCGGGATTGGCCAAGAGACCCAGTACTTC,CASSPRGTSGIGQETQYF,TRBD2,TRBJ2-5,-,TRBV6-6
TGTGCCAGTAGTATAGGGGCTCAGCCCCAGCATTTT,CASSIGAQPQHF,-,TRBJ1-5,-,TRBV19
TGTGCCAGCAGTCCTTTACGGTTCGACACTGAAGCTTTCTTT,CASSPLRFDTEAFF,-,TRBJ1-1,-,TRBV27
TGTGCCAGCAGTTTATTTTCAGGGGGCAATCAGCCCCAGCATTTT,CASSLFSGGNQPQHF,-,TRBJ1-5,-,TRBV28
TGTGCCAGCAGTGTCCCCGCGTCGGGTGAGGCTTTCTTT,CASSVPASGEAFF,-,TRBJ1-1,-,TRBV28
TGCGCCAGCAGCCAAGATACAGGAAACTATGGCTACACCTTC,CASSQDTGNYGYTF,-,TRBJ1-2,-,TRBV4-3
TGTGCCAGCAGAGCCAGGGGAATGCTTGATGAGCAGTTCTTC,CASRARGMLDEQFF,-,TRBJ2-1,-,TRBV5-6
TGTGCCAGTAGCATAGCTCTTAGCGGGACTAGCACAGATACGCAGTATTTT,CASSIALSGTSTDTQYF,TRBD2,TRBJ2-3,-,TRBV19
TGCGCCAGCAGCCAAGAGTGGAGGAGGAACACTGAAGCTTTCTTT,CASSQEWRRNTEAFF,-,TRBJ1-1,-,TRBV4-1
TGTGCCAGCAGTTTCACCGGGGATACGCAGTATTTT,CASSFTGDTQYF,-,TRBJ2-3,-,TRBV7-9
TGCGCCAGCAGCTTTTTTGCGGCGAACACCGGGGAGCTGTTTTTT,CASSFFAANTGELFF,-,TRBJ2-2,-,TRBV5-1
TGTGCCAGCAGTTTATCCACTTATTCACCCCTCCACTTT,CASSLSTYSPLHF,-,TRBJ1-6,-,TRBV28
TGTGCCAGCTCACCAACGGGGGGGAAGAGCACAGATACGCAGTATTTT,CASSPTGGKSTDTQYF,TRBD2,TRBJ2-3,-,TRBV18
TGCAGCGTTGAAAGAATTTCCGGGACAGGGGCATTAGGAGCTTTCTTT,CSVERISGTGALGAFF,TRBD1,TRBJ1-1,-,TRBV29-1
TGTGCCAGCAGCCGGAGGAATTTACAGACCGGGGAGCTGTTTTTT,CASSRRNLQTGELFF,-,TRBJ2-2,few,TRBV7-2
TGCGCCAGCGAGAAGATCGGTGGAGAGACCCAGTACTTC,CASEKIGGETQYF,-,TRBJ2-5,-,TRBV5-1
TGTGCCAGCAGAGGAGGTTCCTCTGGAAACACCATATATTTT,CASRGGSSGNTIYF,-,TRBJ1-3,many,TRBV28
TGTGCCATCATGGGGGGACAGGGAGTAGAAGCTTTCTTT,CAIMGGQGVEAFF,TRBD1,TRBJ1-1,-,TRBV10-3
TGTGCCAGCAGCGCACGCCGTCCGACTAGCGGGGGGAGCGGGGAGACCCAGTACTTC,CASSARRPTSGGSGETQYF,TRBD2,TRBJ2-5,once,TRBV7-2
TGCAGCGTTGTTGGGCAGTCGCCAGGCACCTACGAGCAGTACTTC,CSVVGQSPGTYEQYF,-,TRBJ2-7,-,TRBV29-1
TGTGCCAGCAGCAACCTCGGGACTAGCGTCCGCAATGAGCAGTTCTTC,CASSNLGTSVRNEQFF,TRBD2,TRBJ2-1,-,TRBV5-5
TGTGCCTGGAGTTTAAGCGGGGGGGGTCAAGATACGCAGTATTTT,CAWSLSGGGQDTQYF,TRBD2,TRBJ2-3,-,TRBV30
TGTGCCAGCAGCTTGGGGGGGAAAAATGAAAAACTGTTTTTT,CASSLGGKNEKLFF,-,TRBJ1-4,-,TRBV7-9